This T cell receptor beta chain was documented in a study of identical twins. A single record per CDR3 protein comes from TCRdb applying MiXCR to the 5' RACE reads. Here the sample spans about 660,000 distinct CDR3 sequences, over 8.5% being singletons. Regarding this clonotype: Its antigen is as yet unknown.

Regarding the study as a whole: Memory repertoires lacked the insertion deficit that abundant cord blood beta clonotypes showed.

A further study also used this sample, focusing on yellow fever vaccine responses in identical twins. That work contributes: In identical twins, vaccine T cell responses appeared partly shared and partly individual.

The TCR sequence derives from a woman aged 18-30 years in good health. The specimen was PBMCs.

The CDR3 spells CASSSPLGRSGANVLTF. CDR3 in DNA: TGTGCCAGCAGTTCCCCCTTGGGACGCTCTGGGGCCAACGTCCTGACTTTC. V gene TRBV12-3 or TRBV12-4 combines with J gene TRBJ2-6, with D possibly called TRBD1 or TRBD2 (5 bases each). Trimming removed 4 bases from V and 0 bases from J, with 13 bases in between. CDR3 length equals 17 residues.